This T cell receptor (beta chain) was sequenced in a study of CD8 T cells in Susac syndrome (dated by TCRdb to between 2017 and 2020). Broadly, across the study: The study used repertoire sequencing to test whether antigen drove CD8+ T cell activation and differentiation in Susac syndrome. The study compared CD8+ T cell repertoire clonality among approximately twelve healthy donors, approximately 14 Susac syndrome patients and roughly 16 multiple sclerosis patients. The study at large found these results: The number of individuals in the TCR sequencing and HLA analysis was acknowledged as relatively small.

About this clonotype: What this receptor recognizes is not known. The input lacks base qualities; no much larger clone sits a single base away.

RNA was extracted using the RNeasy kit, and roughly 0.5 to 1 microgram was reverse transcribed with random hexamers. The immunoSEQ multiplex PCR assay, covering 54 Vbeta and 13 Jbeta segments, was used to amplify TCR beta CDR3 regions. Bias from PCR amplification was corrected by using a synthetic template baseline for primer optimization and for computational correction. Processing in the source paper ran as follows. Reads were annotated to V, D and J genes per IMGT and analyzed with immunoSEQ Analyzer, keeping only productive sequences. To calculate clonality, Shannon entropy was normalized by log2 of the number of productive unique sequences and then subtracted from one. For each patient and control, public and private clones were evaluated within the 100 most prevalent clones. Clones were defined as Susac-specific when absent from the healthy and MS cohorts, from over 950 published viral clones and from other ImmuneACCESS disease sequences. TCRdb reprocessing: public reads trimmed at Q25 with fastp, clones called with MiXCR, in-frame beta chains kept. Rows with one shared CDR3 protein collapse into an entry with the most common genes and DNA. In this record, the V and J calls reflect TCRdb's handling and not the investigators' own analysis. This sample is represented by about 47,000 distinct CDR3 sequences; approximately 92% of them were singletons. The biggest ten clones account for about 0.41% of the sample.

V is shortened by 4 bases, J by 7 bases, and the region joining them spans 19 bases. Measured from the cysteine to the phenylalanine, the CDR3 is 15 residues long. This entry keeps only the CDR3 DNA: 45 bases, framed from base 1. High-throughput TCR beta sequencing profiled peripheral blood CD8+ and CD4+ T cells from healthy donors, Susac syndrome patients and multiple sclerosis patients. Healthy donors were included as age- and sex-matched controls. Bulk CD8+ and CD4+ T cells were purified by magnetic negative isolation, whereas CD8+ TEMRA cells were enriched by FACS. Blood was drawn into EDTA tubes, processed within 24 hours, and PBMCs were isolated by density gradient centrifugation. PBMCs destined for TCR sequencing were cryopreserved in liquid nitrogen and later thawed in a 37 °C water bath. Purity of sorted or isolated CD4+, CD8+ and CD8+ TEMRA cells was at least 90%.

The sample comprised CD8+ T cells from PBMCs. The sequence derives from a human donor in good health. This chain is built from TRBV23-1 and TRBJ1-2; the D gene is perhaps TRBD1, on 6 matching bases. TRBV23-1 is an ORF for which the function is uncertain. The CDR3 sequence is CASSPDRGGFSGYTF. The bases read TGCGCCAGCAGTCCCGATCGAGGGGGTTTCAGTGGCTACACCTTC.